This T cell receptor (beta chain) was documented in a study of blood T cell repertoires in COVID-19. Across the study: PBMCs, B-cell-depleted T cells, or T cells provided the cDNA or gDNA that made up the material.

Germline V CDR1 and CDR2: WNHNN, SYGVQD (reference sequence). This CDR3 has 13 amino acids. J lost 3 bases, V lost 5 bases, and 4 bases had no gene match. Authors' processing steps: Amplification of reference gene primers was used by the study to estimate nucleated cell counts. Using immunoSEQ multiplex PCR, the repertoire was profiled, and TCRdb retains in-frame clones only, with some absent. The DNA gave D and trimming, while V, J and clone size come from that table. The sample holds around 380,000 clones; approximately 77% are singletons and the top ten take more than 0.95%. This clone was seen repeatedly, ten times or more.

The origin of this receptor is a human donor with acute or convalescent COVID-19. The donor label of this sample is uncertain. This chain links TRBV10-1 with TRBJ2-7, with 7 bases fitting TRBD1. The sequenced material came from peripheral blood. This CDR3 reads CASSPQGLYEQYF. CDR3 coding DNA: TGCGCCAGCAGTCCACAGGGGCTCTACGAGCAGTACTTC.